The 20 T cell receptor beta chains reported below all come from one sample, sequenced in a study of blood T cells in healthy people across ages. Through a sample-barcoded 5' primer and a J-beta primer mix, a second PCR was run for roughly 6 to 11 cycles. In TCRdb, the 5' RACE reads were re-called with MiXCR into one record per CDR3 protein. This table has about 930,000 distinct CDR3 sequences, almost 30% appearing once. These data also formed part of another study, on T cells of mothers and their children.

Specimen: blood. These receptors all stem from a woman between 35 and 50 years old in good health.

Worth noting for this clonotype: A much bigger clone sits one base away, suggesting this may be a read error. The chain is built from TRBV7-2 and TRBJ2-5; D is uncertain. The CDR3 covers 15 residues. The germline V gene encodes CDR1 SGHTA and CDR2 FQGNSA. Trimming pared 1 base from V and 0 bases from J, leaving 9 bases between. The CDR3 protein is CASSLVRTDQETQYF. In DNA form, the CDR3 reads TGTGCCAGCAGCTTAGTCAGGACCGACCAAGAGACCCAGTACTTC.

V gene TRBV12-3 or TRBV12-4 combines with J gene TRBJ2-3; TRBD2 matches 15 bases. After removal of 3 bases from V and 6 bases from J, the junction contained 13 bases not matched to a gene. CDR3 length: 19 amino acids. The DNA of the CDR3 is TGTGCCAGCAGTTTCGTCGGACTAGCGGGGGGGCCCAGCGTGGATACGCAGTATTTT. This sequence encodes CASSFVGLAGGPSVDTQYF.

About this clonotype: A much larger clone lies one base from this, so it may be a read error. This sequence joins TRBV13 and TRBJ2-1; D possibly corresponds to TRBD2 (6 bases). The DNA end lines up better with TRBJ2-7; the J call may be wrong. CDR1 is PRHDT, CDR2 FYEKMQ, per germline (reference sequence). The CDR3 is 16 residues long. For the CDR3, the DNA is TGTGCCAGCAGCTTAGGGGGGGGACGACTGGACAATGAGCAGTACTTC. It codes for CASSLGGGRLDNEQYF.

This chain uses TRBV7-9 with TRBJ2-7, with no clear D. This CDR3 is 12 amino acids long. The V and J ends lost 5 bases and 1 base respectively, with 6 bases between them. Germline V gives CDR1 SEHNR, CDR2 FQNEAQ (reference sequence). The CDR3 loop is CASSRWSYEQYF. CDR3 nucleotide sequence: TGTGCCAGCAGCCGTTGGTCCTACGAGCAGTACTTC. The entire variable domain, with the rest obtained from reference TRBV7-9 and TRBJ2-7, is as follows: DTGVSQNPRHKITKRGQNVTFRCDPISEHNRLYWYRQTLGQGPEFLTYFQNEAQLEKSRLLSDRFSAERPKGSFSTLEIQRTEQGDSAMYLCASSRWSYEQYFGPGTRLTVT.

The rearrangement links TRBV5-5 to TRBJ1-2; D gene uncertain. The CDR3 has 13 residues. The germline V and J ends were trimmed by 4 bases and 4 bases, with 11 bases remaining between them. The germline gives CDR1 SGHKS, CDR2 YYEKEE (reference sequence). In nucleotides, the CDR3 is TGTGCCAGCAGCCCCGACGCGGTCTATGGCTACACCTTC. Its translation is CASSPDAVYGYTF.

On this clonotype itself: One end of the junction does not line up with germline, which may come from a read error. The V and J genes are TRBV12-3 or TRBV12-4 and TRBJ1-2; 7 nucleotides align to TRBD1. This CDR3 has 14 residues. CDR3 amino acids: CASNLEQGSYGYTF. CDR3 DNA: TGTGCCAGCAATTTAGAACAGGGGAGCTATGGCTACACCTTC.

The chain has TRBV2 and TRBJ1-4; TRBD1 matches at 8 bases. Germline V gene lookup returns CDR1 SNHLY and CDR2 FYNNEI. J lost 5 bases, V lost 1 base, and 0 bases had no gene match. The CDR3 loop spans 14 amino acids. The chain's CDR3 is CASSEGTGNEKLFF. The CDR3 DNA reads TGTGCCAGCAGTGAAGGGACAGGGAATGAAAAACTGTTTTTT.

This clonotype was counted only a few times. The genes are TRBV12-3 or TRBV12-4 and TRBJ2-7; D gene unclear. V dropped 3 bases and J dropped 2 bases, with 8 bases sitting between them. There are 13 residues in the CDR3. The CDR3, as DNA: TGTGCCAGCAGTTTCCCGGGCGCCTACGAGCAGTACTTC. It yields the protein CASSFPGAYEQYF.

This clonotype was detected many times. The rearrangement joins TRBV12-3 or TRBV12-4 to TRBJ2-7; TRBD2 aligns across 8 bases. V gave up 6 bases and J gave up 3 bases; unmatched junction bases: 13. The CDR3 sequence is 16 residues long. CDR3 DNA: TGTGCCAGCAGGCGCGCGCTCAGCGGGGGTGGCTACGAGCAGTACTTC. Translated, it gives CASRRALSGGGYEQYF.

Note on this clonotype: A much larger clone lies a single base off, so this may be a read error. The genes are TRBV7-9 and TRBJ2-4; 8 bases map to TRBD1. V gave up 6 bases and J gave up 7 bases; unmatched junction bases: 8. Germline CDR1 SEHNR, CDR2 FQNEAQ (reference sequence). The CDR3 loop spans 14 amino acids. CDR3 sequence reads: CASSDQGARNIQYF. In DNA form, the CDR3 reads TGTGCCAGCAGTGACCAGGGGGCCCGGAACATTCAGTACTTC.

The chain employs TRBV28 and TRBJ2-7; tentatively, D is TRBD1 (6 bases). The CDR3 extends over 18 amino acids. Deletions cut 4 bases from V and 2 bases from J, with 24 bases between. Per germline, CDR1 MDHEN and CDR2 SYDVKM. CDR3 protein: CASSSPSWGQGQAYEQYF. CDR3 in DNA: TGTGCCAGCAGTTCCCCCTCTTGGGGGCAGGGTCAAGCCTACGAGCAGTACTTC.

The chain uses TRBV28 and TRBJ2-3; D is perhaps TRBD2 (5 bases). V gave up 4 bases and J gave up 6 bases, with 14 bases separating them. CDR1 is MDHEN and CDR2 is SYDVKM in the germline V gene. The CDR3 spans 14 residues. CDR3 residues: CASSSRRGEDTQYF. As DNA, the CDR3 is TGTGCCAGCAGTTCCCGACGGGGTGAGGATACGCAGTATTTT.

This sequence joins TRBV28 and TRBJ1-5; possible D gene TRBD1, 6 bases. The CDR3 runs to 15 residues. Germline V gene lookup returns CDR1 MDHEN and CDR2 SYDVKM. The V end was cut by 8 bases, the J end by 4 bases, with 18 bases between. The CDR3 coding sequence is TGTGCCAGCTACGATCGGACAGAGGCAAATCAGCCCCAGCATTTT. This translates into CASYDRTEANQPQHF.

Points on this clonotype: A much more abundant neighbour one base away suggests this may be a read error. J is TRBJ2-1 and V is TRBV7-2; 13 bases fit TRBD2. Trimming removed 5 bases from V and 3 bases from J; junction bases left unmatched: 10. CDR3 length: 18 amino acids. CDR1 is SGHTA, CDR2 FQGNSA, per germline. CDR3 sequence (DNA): TGTGCCAGCAGCCCCCCGGGACTAGCGGGGAGGTACTACAATGAGCAGTTCTTC. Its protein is CASSPPGLAGRYYNEQFF.

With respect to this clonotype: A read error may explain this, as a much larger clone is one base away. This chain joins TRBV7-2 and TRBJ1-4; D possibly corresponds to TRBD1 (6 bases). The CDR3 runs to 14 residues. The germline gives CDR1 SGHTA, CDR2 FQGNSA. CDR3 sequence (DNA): TGTGCCGGCAGCCGAGGGGGTTTAAATGAAAAACTGTTTTTT. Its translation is CAGSRGGLNEKLFF. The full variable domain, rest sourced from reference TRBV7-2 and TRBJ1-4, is GAGVSQSPSNKVTEKGKDVELRCDPISGHTALYWYRQSLGQGLEFLIYFQGNSAPDKSGLPSDRFSAERTGGSVSTLTIQRTQQEDSAVYLCAGSRGGLNEKLFFGSGTQLSVL.

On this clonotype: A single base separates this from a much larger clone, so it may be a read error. The CDR3 DNA sequence: TGTGCCACCAGCAGAGATGCCGGCCGCCTATACAATGAGCAGTACTTC. This codes for CATSRDAGRLYNEQYF. The chain couples TRBV15 to TRBJ2-1; D not certain. The J call is uncertain, as TRBJ2-7 better fits the DNA end. This CDR3 region has 16 residues. The V gene's germline CDR1 is LNHNV and CDR2 YYDKDF (reference sequence).

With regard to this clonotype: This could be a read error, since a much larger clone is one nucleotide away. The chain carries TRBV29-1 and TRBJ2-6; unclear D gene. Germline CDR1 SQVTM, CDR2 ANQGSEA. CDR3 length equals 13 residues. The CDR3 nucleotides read TGCGGCGTTTGGACCTCTGGGGCCAACGTCCTGACTTTC. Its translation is CGVWTSGANVLTF. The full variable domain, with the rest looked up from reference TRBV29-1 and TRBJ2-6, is SAVISQKPSRDICQRGTSLTIQCQVDSQVTMMFWYRQQPGQSLTLIATANQGSEATYESGFVIDKFPISRPNLTFSTLTVSNMSPEDSSIYLCGVWTSGANVLTFGAGSRLTVL.

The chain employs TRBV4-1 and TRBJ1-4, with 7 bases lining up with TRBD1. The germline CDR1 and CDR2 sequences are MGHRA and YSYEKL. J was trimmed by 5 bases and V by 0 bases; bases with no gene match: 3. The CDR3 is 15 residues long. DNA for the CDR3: TGCGCCAGCAGCCAAGATGGGACAGTCAATGAAAAACTGTTTTTT. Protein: CASSQDGTVNEKLFF.

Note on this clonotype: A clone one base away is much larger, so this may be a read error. The CDR3 nucleotides are TGTACCAGCAGTCGCCTTAGCGGAAGCACAGATACGCAGTATTTT. Protein: CTSSRLSGSTDTQYF. This rearrangement joins TRBV6-6 to TRBJ2-3; possible D gene TRBD2, 6 bases. The CDR3 has 15 amino acids. The V gene's germline CDR1 is MNHNY and CDR2 SVGAGI (reference sequence).

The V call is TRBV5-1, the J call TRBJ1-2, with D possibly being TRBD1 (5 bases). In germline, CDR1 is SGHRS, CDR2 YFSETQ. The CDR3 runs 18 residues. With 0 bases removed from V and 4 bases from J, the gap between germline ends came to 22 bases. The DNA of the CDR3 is TGCGCCAGCAGCTTGGCCGTGTCGACAGCTACTACAACCTATGGCTACACCTTC. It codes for CASSLAVSTATTTYGYTF.